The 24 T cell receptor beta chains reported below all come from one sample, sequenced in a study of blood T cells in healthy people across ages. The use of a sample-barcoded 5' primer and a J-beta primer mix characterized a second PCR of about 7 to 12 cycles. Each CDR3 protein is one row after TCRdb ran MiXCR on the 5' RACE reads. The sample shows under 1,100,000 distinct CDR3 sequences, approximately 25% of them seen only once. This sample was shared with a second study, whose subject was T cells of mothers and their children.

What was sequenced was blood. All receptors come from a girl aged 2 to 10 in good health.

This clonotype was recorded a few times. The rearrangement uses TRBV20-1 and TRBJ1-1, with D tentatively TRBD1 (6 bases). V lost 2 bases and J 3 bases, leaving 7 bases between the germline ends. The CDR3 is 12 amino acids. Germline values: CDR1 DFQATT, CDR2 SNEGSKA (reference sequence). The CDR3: CSARRGDTEAFF. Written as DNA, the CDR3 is TGCAGTGCTAGAAGGGGGGACACTGAAGCTTTCTTT.

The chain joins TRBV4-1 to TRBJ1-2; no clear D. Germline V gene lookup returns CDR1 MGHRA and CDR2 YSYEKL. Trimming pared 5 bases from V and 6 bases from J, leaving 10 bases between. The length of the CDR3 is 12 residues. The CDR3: CASSFRSDGYTF. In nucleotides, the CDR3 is TGCGCCAGCAGCTTCCGGTCGGATGGCTACACCTTC.

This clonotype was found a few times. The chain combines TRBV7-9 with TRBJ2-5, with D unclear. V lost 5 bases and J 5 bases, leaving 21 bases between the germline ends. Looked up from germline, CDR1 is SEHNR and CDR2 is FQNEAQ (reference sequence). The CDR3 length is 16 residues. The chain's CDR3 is CASSPRFGQERETQYF. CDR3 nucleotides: TGTGCCAGCAGCCCAAGATTCGGCCAGGAGAGGGAGACCCAGTACTTC.

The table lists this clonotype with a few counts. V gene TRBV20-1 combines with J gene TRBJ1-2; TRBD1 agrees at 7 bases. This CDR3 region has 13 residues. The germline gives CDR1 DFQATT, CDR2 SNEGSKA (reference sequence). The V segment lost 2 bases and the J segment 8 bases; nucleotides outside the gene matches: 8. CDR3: CSARSYRGRGYTF. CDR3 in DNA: TGCAGTGCTAGATCCTACAGGGGAAGAGGCTACACCTTC.

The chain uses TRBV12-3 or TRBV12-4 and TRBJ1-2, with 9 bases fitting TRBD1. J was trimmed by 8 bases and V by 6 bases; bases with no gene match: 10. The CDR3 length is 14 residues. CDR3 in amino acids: CASSWGTGWQGYTF. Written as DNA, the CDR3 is TGTGCCAGCAGCTGGGGGACAGGGTGGCAGGGCTACACCTTC.

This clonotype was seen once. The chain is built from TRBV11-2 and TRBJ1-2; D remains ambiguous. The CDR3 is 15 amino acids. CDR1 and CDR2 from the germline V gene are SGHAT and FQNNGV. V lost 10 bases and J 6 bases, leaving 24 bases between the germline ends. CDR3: CATKRTEETYDGYTF. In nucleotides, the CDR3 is TGTGCCACCAAAAGGACCGAGGAGACCTACGATGGCTACACCTTC.

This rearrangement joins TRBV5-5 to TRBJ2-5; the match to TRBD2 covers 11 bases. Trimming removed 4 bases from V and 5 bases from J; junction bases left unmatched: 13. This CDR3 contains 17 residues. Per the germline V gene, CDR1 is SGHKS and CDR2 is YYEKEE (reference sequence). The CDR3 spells CASSPTPLLAGEETQYF. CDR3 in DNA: TGTGCCAGCAGCCCAACCCCTCTACTAGCGGGGGAGGAGACCCAGTACTTC. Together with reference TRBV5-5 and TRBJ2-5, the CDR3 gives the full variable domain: DAGVTQSPTHLIKTRGQQVTLRCSPISGHKSVSWYQQVLGQGPQFIFQYYEKEERGRGNFPDRFSARQFPNYSSELNVNALLLGDSALYLCASSPTPLLAGEETQYFGPGTRLLVL.

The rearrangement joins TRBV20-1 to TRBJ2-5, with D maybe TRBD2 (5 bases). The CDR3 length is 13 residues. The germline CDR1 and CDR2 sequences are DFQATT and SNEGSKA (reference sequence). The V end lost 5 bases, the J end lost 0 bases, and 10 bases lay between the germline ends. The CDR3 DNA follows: TGCAGTGCTTATGACGGGGACCAAGAGACCCAGTACTTC. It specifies CSAYDGDQETQYF.

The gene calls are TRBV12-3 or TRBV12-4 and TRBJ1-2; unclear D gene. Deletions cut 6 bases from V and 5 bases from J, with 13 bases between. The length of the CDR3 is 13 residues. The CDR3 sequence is CASSPGEKYGYTF. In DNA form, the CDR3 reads TGTGCCAGCAGCCCTGGGGAGAAATATGGCTACACCTTC.

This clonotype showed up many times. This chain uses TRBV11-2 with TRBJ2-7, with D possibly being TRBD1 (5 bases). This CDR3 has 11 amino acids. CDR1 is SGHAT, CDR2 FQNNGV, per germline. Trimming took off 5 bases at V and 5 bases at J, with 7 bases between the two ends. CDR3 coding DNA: TGTGCCAGCAGCCCCAGGGACGAGCAGTACTTC. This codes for CASSPRDEQYF.

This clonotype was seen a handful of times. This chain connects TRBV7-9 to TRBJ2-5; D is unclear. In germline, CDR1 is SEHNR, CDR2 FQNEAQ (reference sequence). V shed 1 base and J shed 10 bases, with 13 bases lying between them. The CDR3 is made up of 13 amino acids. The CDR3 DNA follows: TGTGCCAGCAGCTTAGTGTTTTTGGCGGACCAGTACTTC. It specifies CASSLVFLADQYF.

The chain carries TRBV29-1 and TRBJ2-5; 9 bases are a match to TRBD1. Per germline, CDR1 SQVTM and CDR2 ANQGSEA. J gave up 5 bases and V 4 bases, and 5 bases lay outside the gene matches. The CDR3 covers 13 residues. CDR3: CSVVVQGAETQYF. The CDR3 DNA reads TGCAGCGTTGTAGTACAGGGGGCTGAGACCCAGTACTTC.

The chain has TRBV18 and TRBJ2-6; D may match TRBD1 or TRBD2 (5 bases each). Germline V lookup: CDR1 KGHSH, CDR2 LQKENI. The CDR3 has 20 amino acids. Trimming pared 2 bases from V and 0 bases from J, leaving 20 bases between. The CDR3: CASSPFTRWQGASGANVLTF. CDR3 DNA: TGTGCCAGCTCACCATTTACTAGGTGGCAGGGAGCCTCTGGGGCCAACGTCCTGACTTTC.

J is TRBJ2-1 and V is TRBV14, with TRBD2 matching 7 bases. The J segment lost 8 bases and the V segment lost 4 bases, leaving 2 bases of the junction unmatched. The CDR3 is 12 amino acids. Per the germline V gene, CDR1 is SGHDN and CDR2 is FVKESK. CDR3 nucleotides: TGTGCCAGCAGCCCCGGGGGGTATGAGCAGTTCTTC. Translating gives CASSPGGYEQFF.

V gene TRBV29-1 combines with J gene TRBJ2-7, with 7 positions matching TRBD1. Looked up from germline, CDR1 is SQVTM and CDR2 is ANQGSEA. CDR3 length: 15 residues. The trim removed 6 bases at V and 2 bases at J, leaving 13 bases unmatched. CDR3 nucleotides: TGCAGCGTCGCTAACCTCGACAGGGCCCCCTACGAGCAGTACTTC. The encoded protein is CSVANLDRAPYEQYF.

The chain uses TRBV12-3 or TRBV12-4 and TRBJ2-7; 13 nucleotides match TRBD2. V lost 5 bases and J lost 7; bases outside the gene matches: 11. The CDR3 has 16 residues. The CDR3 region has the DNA TGTGCCAGCAGTCGCATCCCGGGACTAGCGGGATTGGAGCAGTACTTC. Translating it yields CASSRIPGLAGLEQYF.

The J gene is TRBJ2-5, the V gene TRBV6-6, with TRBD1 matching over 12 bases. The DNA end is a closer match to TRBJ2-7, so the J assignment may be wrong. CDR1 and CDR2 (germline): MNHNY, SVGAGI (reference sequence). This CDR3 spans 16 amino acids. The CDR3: CASSYSSGTGGVEQYF. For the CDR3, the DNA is TGTGCCAGCAGTTACTCGAGTGGGACAGGGGGCGTCGAGCAGTACTTC.

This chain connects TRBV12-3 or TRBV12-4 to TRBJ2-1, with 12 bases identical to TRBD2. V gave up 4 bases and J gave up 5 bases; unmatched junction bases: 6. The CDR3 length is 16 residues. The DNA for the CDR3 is TGTGCCAGCAGTTCCATCACTAGCGGGGGGAACAATGAGCAGTTCTTC. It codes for CASSSITSGGNNEQFF.

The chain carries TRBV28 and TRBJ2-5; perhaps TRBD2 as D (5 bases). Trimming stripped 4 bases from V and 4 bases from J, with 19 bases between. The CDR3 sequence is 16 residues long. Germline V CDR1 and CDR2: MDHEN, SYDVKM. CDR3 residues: CASSSDRRAEGETQYF. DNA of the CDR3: TGTGCCAGCAGTTCCGACCGAAGAGCGGAAGGAGAGACCCAGTACTTC.

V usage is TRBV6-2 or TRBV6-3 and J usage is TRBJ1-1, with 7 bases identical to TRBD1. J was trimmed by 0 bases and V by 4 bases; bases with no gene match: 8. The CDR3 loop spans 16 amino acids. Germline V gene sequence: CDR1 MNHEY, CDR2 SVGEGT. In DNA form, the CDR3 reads TGTGCCAGCAGTTTGGGGGGACAGATTTTGAACACTGAAGCTTTCTTT. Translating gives CASSLGGQILNTEAFF.

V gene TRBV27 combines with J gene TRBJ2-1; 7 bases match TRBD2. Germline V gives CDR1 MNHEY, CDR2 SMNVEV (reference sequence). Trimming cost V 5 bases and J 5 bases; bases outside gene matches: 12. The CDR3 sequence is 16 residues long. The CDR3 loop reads CASSPYAGEKDNEQFF. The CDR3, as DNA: TGTGCCAGCAGTCCCTACGCGGGGGAAAAGGACAATGAGCAGTTCTTC.

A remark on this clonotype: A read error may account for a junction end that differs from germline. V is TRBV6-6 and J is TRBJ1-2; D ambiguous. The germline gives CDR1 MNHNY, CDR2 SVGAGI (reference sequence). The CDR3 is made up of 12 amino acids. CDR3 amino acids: CASSHITYGHTF. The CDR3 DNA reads TGTGCCAGCAGTCATATAACATATGGCCACACCTTC.

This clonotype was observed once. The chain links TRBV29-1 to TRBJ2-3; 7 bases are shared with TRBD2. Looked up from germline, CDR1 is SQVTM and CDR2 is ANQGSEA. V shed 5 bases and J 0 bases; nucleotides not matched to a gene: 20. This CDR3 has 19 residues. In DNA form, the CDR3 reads TGCAGCGTTAGGCGGGGGTTTGAGCTAGTAGCGGAAAGCACAGATACGCAGTATTTT. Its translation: CSVRRGFELVAESTDTQYF.

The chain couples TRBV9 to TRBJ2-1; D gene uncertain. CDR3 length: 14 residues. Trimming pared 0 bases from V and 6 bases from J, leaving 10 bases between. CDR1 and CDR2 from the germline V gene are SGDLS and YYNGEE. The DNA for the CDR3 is TGTGCCAGCAGCGTAGGGTGGGCACGCAATGAGCAGTTCTTC. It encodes CASSVGWARNEQFF.